These 3 T cell receptor beta chains were all obtained from the same sample, sequenced in a study of T cells after yellow fever vaccination. Via MiXCR, TCRdb re-called the 5' RACE reads, giving one row per CDR3 protein. The sample holds around 600,000 distinct CDR3 sequences, approximately 13% seen once. Sequences were derived from PBMCs, sampled on the day of the yellow fever booster vaccination. The receptor source for this set is a man younger than 45 who received the YFV17D yellow fever vaccine.

This clonotype was counted between two and nine times. The chain recombines TRBV7-9 with TRBJ2-7; TRBD1 matches 7 bases. There are 14 residues in the CDR3. The germline gives CDR1 SEHNR, CDR2 FQNEAQ (reference sequence). Trimming removed 3 bases from V and 5 bases from J; junction bases left unmatched: 7. The CDR3 loop reads CASSLDRFIDEQYF. In nucleotides, the CDR3 is TGTGCCAGCAGCTTGGACAGGTTTATCGACGAGCAGTACTTC. Supplemented by reference TRBV7-9 and TRBJ2-7, the full variable domain reads DTGVSQNPRHKITKRGQNVTFRCDPISEHNRLYWYRQTLGQGPEFLTYFQNEAQLEKSRLLSDRFSAERPKGSFSTLEIQRTEQGDSAMYLCASSLDRFIDEQYFGPGTRLTVT.

This clonotype occurred a few times. The chain has TRBV5-8 and TRBJ1-3; TRBD1 is a possible D gene (5 bases). Germline V CDR1 and CDR2: SGHTS, YDEGEE. V was pared by 3 bases and J by 4 bases, with 11 bases between. The CDR3 consists of 14 residues. The CDR3 sequence is CASSSRDVGNTIYF. DNA for the CDR3: TGTGCCAGCAGCTCCCGGGACGTCGGAAACACCATATATTTT.

The V and J genes are TRBV4-1 and TRBJ1-4, with TRBD1 as a possible D gene (5 bases). Trimming took off 7 bases at V and 6 bases at J, with 12 bases between the two ends. This CDR3 spans 13 amino acids. Germline V gene data show CDR1 as MGHRA and CDR2 as YSYEKL. The CDR3 is CASMRGVDEKLFF. The DNA for the CDR3 is TGCGCCAGCATGCGAGGGGTCGATGAAAAACTGTTTTTT.